This TCR beta chain was sequenced in a study of blood T cell repertoires in COVID-19. Study context: Some COVID-19 samples were acute and others convalescent; all came from the United States, Italy and Spain. T cells, B-cell-depleted T cells, or PBMCs supplied cDNA or gDNA.

Trimming took off 8 bases at V and 8 bases at J, with 10 bases between the two ends. Germline assignment: CDR1 MNHEY and CDR2 SVGAGI. This CDR3 spans 12 amino acids. This clone came up a few times. As originally analysed: Nucleated cell number was recorded as an estimate derived from reference gene primer amplification. The table came from immunoSEQ multiplex PCR; TCRdb's copy has only in-frame clones and leaves some out. The V and J calls and clone size are taken from that table; D and trimming were inferred from the DNA. The sample consists of 130,000 to 150,000 clones, 81% of them appearing once. The chain employs TRBV6-5 and TRBJ1-6; D is undetermined. The sample comprised peripheral blood. This clonotype originated in a human donor in a cohort sampled during active COVID-19. Here the CDR3 reads CASRDGDSPLHF. CDR3 DNA: TGTGCCAGCCGCGACGGGGATTCACCCCTCCACTTT.